One sample yielded the 20 T cell receptor beta chains listed below, sequenced in a study of CD8 T cells in ankylosing spondylitis. Broader study findings: Typical of ankylosing spondylitis blood, it appeared, was a TCR beta motif of roughly eight highly homologous variants.

MiXCR, run by TCRdb on the 5' RACE reads, gives a single entry per CDR3 protein. This table has more than 650,000 distinct CDR3 sequences, 12% appearing once. These receptors have no identified antigens. Sample: blood, either unsorted or a sorted T cell fraction (not recorded which). The receptors derive from a male donor with ankylosing spondylitis.

The chain has TRBV5-5 and TRBJ2-6; D possibly uses TRBD1 or TRBD2 (5 bases each). Germline V gene data show CDR1 as SGHKS and CDR2 as YYEKEE (reference sequence). The CDR3 has 16 residues. V was trimmed by 5 bases and J by 0 bases, leaving 12 bases between them. The CDR3 loop reads CASRGVLSSGANVLTF. The CDR3 nucleotides read TGTGCCAGCAGGGGGGTTCTTAGCTCTGGGGCCAACGTCCTGACTTTC.

The V and J genes are TRBV5-1 and TRBJ2-4; D perhaps matches TRBD1 (6 bases). V shed 5 bases and J shed 0 bases, with 12 bases lying between them. This CDR3 spans 15 amino acids. The germline V gene has CDR1 SGHRS and CDR2 YFSETQ. In DNA form, the CDR3 reads TGCGCCAGCAGTACCAGGGGCCTAGCCAAAAACATTCAGTACTTC. It codes for CASSTRGLAKNIQYF. Based on the CDR3 plus reference TRBV5-1 and TRBJ2-4, the full variable domain is KAGVTQTPRYLIKTRGQQVTLSCSPISGHRSVSWYQQTPGQGLQFLFEYFSETQRNKGNFPGRFSGRQFSNSRSEMNVSTLELGDSALYLCASSTRGLAKNIQYFGAGTRLSVL.

Many counts were recorded for this clonotype. This chain joins TRBV29-1 and TRBJ2-7, with D maybe TRBD1 (6 bases). The V gene's germline CDR1 is SQVTM and CDR2 ANQGSEA. Deletions cut 8 bases from V and 0 bases from J, with 14 bases between. The CDR3 totals 13 residues. CDR3 nucleotide sequence: TGCAGCTTCCGACAGGCCGGCTCCTACGAGCAGTACTTC. Translating gives CSFRQAGSYEQYF.

The chain is built from TRBV6-2 or TRBV6-3 and TRBJ2-1; D assignment may be TRBD1 or TRBD2 (7 bases each). CDR1 is MNHEY, CDR2 SVGEGT, per germline. The V end was cut by 2 bases, the J end by 13 bases, with 15 bases between. The CDR3 length is 13 residues. In nucleotides, the CDR3 is TGTGCCAGCAGTTACCTGGGGGGGACAGTCCAGTTCTTC. Its protein product is CASSYLGGTVQFF.

The V call is TRBV9, the J call TRBJ2-3, with 9 bases fitting TRBD1. The CDR3 is made up of 16 amino acids. Germline loops: CDR1 SGDLS, CDR2 YYNGEE. V lost 2 bases and J lost 0; bases outside the gene matches: 4. In DNA form, the CDR3 reads TGTGCCAGCAGCGTCCTCGGACAGGGGAGCACAGATACGCAGTATTTT. Protein sequence: CASSVLGQGSTDTQYF.

This clonotype was seen more than once but under ten times. CDR3 DNA: TGCAGTGCTAGAGGTCGGGAACTGACAGAAAAACTGTTTTTT. It codes for CSARGRELTEKLFF. The chain is built from TRBV20-1 and TRBJ1-4, with D uncertain. In germline, CDR1 is DFQATT, CDR2 SNEGSKA (reference sequence). The CDR3 contains 14 residues. The V end lost 1 base, the J end lost 8 bases, and 14 bases lay between the germline ends.

This clonotype was detected only a few times. The V gene is TRBV6-1, the J gene TRBJ2-1; D is uncertain. CDR3 length: 11 residues. V shed 10 bases and J shed 0 bases, with 4 bases lying between them. The germline CDR1 and CDR2 sequences are MNHNS and SASEGT. The CDR3 region has the DNA TGTGCCACAACCTCCTACAATGAGCAGTTCTTC. Translated, it gives CATTSYNEQFF.

V usage is TRBV20-1 and J usage is TRBJ2-7; 7 nucleotides agree with TRBD1. The CDR3 is 13 amino acids. Germline V gene lookup returns CDR1 DFQATT and CDR2 SNEGSKA (reference sequence). Losses at the gene ends were 6 bases for V and 3 bases for J; bases not matched to a gene: 8. In nucleotides, the CDR3 is TGCAGTGCAACCGGGACAGCTTTCTACGAGCAGTACTTC. Translating gives CSATGTAFYEQYF.

The chain combines TRBV4-3 with TRBJ1-6, with TRBD1 as a possible D gene (5 bases). With 4 bases removed from V and 7 bases from J, the gap between germline ends came to 11 bases. CDR1 is LGHNA, CDR2 YSLEER, per germline. The CDR3 totals 14 residues. The CDR3 here is CASSPGLMNSPLHF. In DNA, the CDR3 is TGCGCCAGCAGCCCGGGACTGATGAATTCACCCCTCCACTTT.

The CDR3, as DNA: TGCAGTGCTCGACGGCCTCAAGGTGCCTACGAGCAGTACTTC. This codes for CSARRPQGAYEQYF. This chain uses TRBV20-1 with TRBJ2-7; D remains ambiguous. Germline CDR1 is DFQATT and CDR2 is SNEGSKA (reference sequence). The V end was cut by 5 bases, the J end by 2 bases, with 16 bases between. The length of the CDR3 is 14 residues.

The chain recombines TRBV20-1 with TRBJ1-6; the D gene is possibly TRBD1 (6 bases). Germline V gives CDR1 DFQATT, CDR2 SNEGSKA (reference sequence). The CDR3 contains 14 residues. The V and J ends lost 5 bases and 5 bases respectively, with 13 bases between them. The CDR3 DNA reads TGCAGTGCTTTCCGACAGGATAATAATTCACCCCTCCACTTT. Amino acid sequence: CSAFRQDNNSPLHF.

This chain links TRBV12-3 or TRBV12-4 with TRBJ2-5, with D perhaps matching TRBD1 (5 bases). The CDR3 sequence is 13 residues long. V was shortened by 5 bases and J by 5 bases, with 12 bases between the two germline ends. This CDR3 is CASSPTQGETQYF. In DNA, the CDR3 is TGTGCCAGCAGTCCTACTCAGGGCGAGACCCAGTACTTC.

This clonotype was seen many times. V gene TRBV7-2 combines with J gene TRBJ2-6; D remains ambiguous. V was pared by 1 base and J by 0 bases, with 4 bases between. This CDR3 has 15 amino acids. The germline V gene has CDR1 SGHTA and CDR2 FQGNSA. CDR3 region: CASSLDRSGANVLTF. Written as DNA, the CDR3 is TGTGCCAGCAGCTTAGACCGCTCTGGGGCCAACGTCCTGACTTTC. The variable domain in full, completed from reference TRBV7-2 and TRBJ2-6, reads GAGVSQSPSNKVTEKGKDVELRCDPISGHTALYWYRQSLGQGLEFLIYFQGNSAPDKSGLPSDRFSAERTGGSVSTLTIQRTQQEDSAVYLCASSLDRSGANVLTFGAGSRLTVL.

This clonotype was recorded many times. This chain joins TRBV11-2 and TRBJ2-1; 11 nucleotides agree with TRBD2. CDR3 length: 18 residues. CDR1 and CDR2 from the germline V gene are SGHAT and FQNNGV. V was pared by 5 bases and J by 8 bases, with 17 bases of the junction left unmatched. The CDR3 DNA reads TGTGCCAGCAGCATTAGGAGGTTTAGCGGGGGGGCCTTCGATGAGCAGTTCTTC. Protein sequence: CASSIRRFSGGAFDEQFF.

V and J are TRBV7-2 and TRBJ2-3; D perhaps matches TRBD2 (5 bases). CDR1 SGHTA and CDR2 FQGNSA come from the germline V gene. This CDR3 is 15 amino acids long. With 5 bases removed from V and 0 bases from J, the gap between germline ends came to 12 bases. The CDR3 region is CASSNQRKSTDTQYF. The CDR3 region has the DNA TGTGCCAGCAGCAACCAGCGGAAGAGCACAGATACGCAGTATTTT.

The table lists this clonotype with many counts. The chain links TRBV12-3 or TRBV12-4 to TRBJ2-1, with 14 bases matching TRBD2. The CDR3 spans 17 residues. The V gene end was trimmed by 4 bases and the J gene end by 3 bases; junction bases not matched to a gene: 5. The CDR3 region is CASSSTSGRASYNEQFF. DNA for the CDR3: TGTGCCAGCAGTTCGACTAGCGGGAGGGCTAGCTACAATGAGCAGTTCTTC.

The V gene is TRBV5-1, the J gene TRBJ1-1; D gene unclear. The length of the CDR3 is 14 residues. Between the trimmed V and J ends, which lost 4 bases and 6 bases, there was a span of 16 bases. Germline CDR1 is SGHRS and CDR2 is YFSETQ. Here the CDR3 DNA reads TGCGCCAGCAGCCAAACACGGTCTGCTTCTGAAGCTTTCTTT. Protein sequence: CASSQTRSASEAFF. Full variable domain (outside the CDR3, taken from reference TRBV5-1 and TRBJ1-1): KAGVTQTPRYLIKTRGQQVTLSCSPISGHRSVSWYQQTPGQGLQFLFEYFSETQRNKGNFPGRFSGRQFSNSRSEMNVSTLELGDSALYLCASSQTRSASEAFFGQGTRLTVV.

The V and J genes are TRBV5-4 and TRBJ2-1; perhaps TRBD1 as D (5 bases). The CDR3 runs 14 residues. From germline, CDR1 is SGHNT and CDR2 YYREEE (reference sequence). V was trimmed by 2 bases and J by 12 bases, leaving 18 bases between them. DNA for the CDR3: TGTGCCAGCAGCTTCGATTTAGACAGTTCAGGGCAGTTCTTC. Translating gives CASSFDLDSSGQFF.

The sample holds many counts of this clonotype. This chain joins TRBV5-1 and TRBJ2-1, with D hard to call. The V gene lost 0 bases and the J gene lost 6 bases, with 4 bases spanning the gap. The CDR3 extends over 12 amino acids. Germline assignment: CDR1 SGHRS and CDR2 YFSETQ. CDR3 loop: CASSLAGNEQFF. As DNA, the CDR3 is TGCGCCAGCAGCTTGGCAGGCAATGAGCAGTTCTTC.

The CDR3, as DNA: TGCGCCAGCAGCTTCACAGGGGCCAGGACTGAAGCTTTCTTT. Translated: CASSFTGARTEAFF. The chain combines TRBV5-1 with TRBJ1-1; 7 positions match TRBD1. CDR3 length: 14 residues. The germline gives CDR1 SGHRS, CDR2 YFSETQ. Trimming removed 2 bases from V and 5 bases from J; junction bases left unmatched: 6.